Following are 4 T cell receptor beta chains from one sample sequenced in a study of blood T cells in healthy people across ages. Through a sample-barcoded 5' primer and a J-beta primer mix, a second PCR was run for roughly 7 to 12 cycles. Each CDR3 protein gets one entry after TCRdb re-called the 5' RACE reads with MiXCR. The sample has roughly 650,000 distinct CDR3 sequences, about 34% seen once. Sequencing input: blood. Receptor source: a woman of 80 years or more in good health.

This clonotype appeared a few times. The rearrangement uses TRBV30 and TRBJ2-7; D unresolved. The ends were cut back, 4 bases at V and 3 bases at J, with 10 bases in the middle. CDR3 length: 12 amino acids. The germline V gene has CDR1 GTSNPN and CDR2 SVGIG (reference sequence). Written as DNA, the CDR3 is TGTGCCTGGAACAAGGTAGACTACGAGCAGTACTTC. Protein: CAWNKVDYEQYF.

CDR3 coding DNA: TGCAGTGCTAGGGGCCCGAACTTCGCTGAGCAGTACTTC. This gives the protein CSARGPNFAEQYF. The J gene is TRBJ2-5, the V gene TRBV20-1, with D unresolved. Germline V gene lookup returns CDR1 DFQATT and CDR2 SNEGSKA (reference sequence). The V end was cut by 3 bases, the J end by 11 bases, with 19 bases between. The CDR3 consists of 13 residues.

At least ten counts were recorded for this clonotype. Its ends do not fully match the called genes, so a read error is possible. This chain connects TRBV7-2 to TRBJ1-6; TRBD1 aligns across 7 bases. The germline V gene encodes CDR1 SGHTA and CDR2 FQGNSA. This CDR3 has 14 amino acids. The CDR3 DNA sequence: TGTGCCAGCAGATTAGACAGGGCTAATTCACCCCTCCACTTT. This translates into CASRLDRANSPLHF.

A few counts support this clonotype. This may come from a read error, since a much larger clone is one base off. CDR3 sequence (DNA): TGTGCCAGCAGGACTACAGGGAACTATGGCTGCACCTTC. Translated: CASRTTGNYGCTF. The chain has TRBV6-5 and TRBJ1-2; a weak D match, TRBD1 (6 bases). The germline gives CDR1 MNHEY, CDR2 SVGAGI. There are 13 residues in the CDR3.